The clone carrying this T cell receptor (beta chain) has a single count. Antigen unknown. The sample originates from a study of T-cell memory formation after mild COVID-19. Regarding the study as a whole: The main location of contracting CD4+ clones was CM and EM, and that of contracting CD8+ clones was EMRA.

The CDR3 runs to 14 residues. The germline V gene has CDR1 DFQATT and CDR2 SNEGSKA (reference sequence). The V end was cut by 0 bases, the J end by 4 bases, with 12 bases between. TCRdb ran MiXCR on the 5' RACE reads and lists one entry per CDR3 protein. This table has 450,000 to 700,000 distinct CDR3 sequences, more than 15% appearing once. The sample comprised PBMCs or a T cell subset sorted from them (not recorded which). V usage is TRBV20-1 and J usage is TRBJ1-1; D gene ambiguous. This clonotype was obtained from an adult woman who had mild COVID-19 (a few samples of this study predate the infection). Cell type and time point are not known. The CDR3 nucleotides are TGCAGTGCTAGAGACCCGGGGAGGCCCACTGAAGCTTTCTTT. This gives the protein CSARDPGRPTEAFF.